The present T cell receptor beta chain was sequenced within a study of CD8+CD57+ T cells in acquired aplastic anemia. Study context: DNA from sorted CD4+ and CD8+ cells averaged around 3 ug. Study findings and constraints: Researchers reported that CD8+ Simpson's diversity was not significantly different in patients versus controls. There were fewer than 35 CD8+ CDR3 sequences that occurred in both patients and controls.

Those patients picked for sequencing had displayed CD8+CD57+ cell expansion on flow cytometry. Patients had received no therapy at the time of blood sampling. This clonotype was counted between two and nine times. Its target is not known. CDR3 and TCR beta VDJ profiling relied on genomic DNA as the template. TCRdb redid the calling of the reads with MiXCR, one entry per CDR3 protein. The sample comprises 150,000 to 200,000 distinct CDR3 sequences, 45% to 60% of which are singletons, and 10% to 15% rests with the top ten. Germline loops: CDR1 DFQATT, CDR2 SNEGSKA (reference sequence). The CDR3 runs to 15 residues. Trimming pared 5 bases from V and 2 bases from J, leaving 16 bases between.

The source material was sorted CD4+, CD8+, or CD8+CD57+ T cells (not recorded which) from PBMCs. The source is a human donor with aplastic anemia. V usage is TRBV20-1 and J usage is TRBJ2-1; D unclear. Here the CDR3 reads CSALLGRPTYNEQFF. Written as DNA, the CDR3 is TGCAGTGCTCTTTTAGGCAGGCCAACCTACAATGAGCAGTTCTTC.